The 6 T cell receptor beta chains below all came from one sample that was sequenced in a study of blood T cell repertoires in COVID-19. Sequencing was performed with immunoSEQ multiplex PCR; in TCRdb, only in-frame clones are kept and a portion is missing. In the table there are a few hundred thousand clones, approximately 90% of which are singletons. The sample consisted of PBMCs or T cells enriched from blood (not recorded which). These receptors came from a woman between 18 and 29 years old who had recovered from COVID-19.

This clone was detected once. The chain is built from TRBV5-4 and TRBJ2-2; 11 bases map to TRBD2. The CDR3 totals 16 residues. V was clipped by 2 bases and J by 2 bases; unmatched bases: 2. Germline CDR1 reads SGHNT; CDR2 reads YYREEE (reference sequence). CDR3: CASSLLAGENTGELFF. In nucleotides, the CDR3 is TGTGCCAGCAGCTTACTAGCGGGAGAAAACACCGGGGAGCTGTTTTTT. The full variable domain, its missing parts supplied by reference TRBV5-4 and TRBJ2-2, is ETGVTQSPTHLIKTRGQQVTLRCSSQSGHNTVSWYQQALGQGPQFIFQYYREEENGRGNFPPRFSGLQFPNYSSELNVNALELDDSALYLCASSLLAGENTGELFFGEGSRLTVL.

The gene calls are TRBV10-3 and TRBJ2-3; TRBD2 agrees at 13 bases. The CDR3 sequence is 18 residues long. Germline CDR1 and CDR2: ENHRY and SYGVKD. Trimming took 4 bases from V and 0 from J; bases not matched to a gene: 7. CDR3 in DNA: TGTGCCATCAGTGGGACTAGCGGGAGTTTTCTAAGCACAGATACGCAGTATTTT. It encodes CAISGTSGSFLSTDTQYF.

The chain recombines TRBV28 with TRBJ1-2; no clear D. Germline V gives CDR1 MDHEN, CDR2 SYDVKM. V lost 8 bases, J lost 4 bases, and 17 bases lay in between. The CDR3 has 14 amino acids. CDR3 sequence (DNA): TGTGCCAGCCTCACCGGTGGCGGCCCCTATGGCTACACCTTC. Protein product: CASLTGGGPYGYTF.

This rearrangement joins TRBV28 to TRBJ1-6; 7 nucleotides match TRBD1. This CDR3 has 16 residues. The germline gives CDR1 MDHEN, CDR2 SYDVKM. The V gene end was trimmed by 4 bases and the J gene end by 6 bases; junction bases not matched to a gene: 9. The CDR3 DNA reads TGTGCCAGCAGTTCCCCGGGGACAGCAGCTAATTCACCCCTCCACTTT. Translating gives CASSSPGTAANSPLHF.

This clone was observed once. The rearrangement links TRBV2 to TRBJ2-1, with 8 bases fitting TRBD1. The V segment lost 10 bases and the J segment 3 bases; nucleotides outside the gene matches: 14. The CDR3 has 16 residues. CDR1 is SNHLY, CDR2 FYNNEI, per germline. The CDR3 region is CATPKGTGGLYNEQFF. In DNA, the CDR3 is TGTGCCACACCGAAAGGGACAGGTGGCCTCTACAATGAGCAGTTCTTC.

A few counts support this clone. CDR3 DNA sequence: TGCGCCAGCAGCCAAGATGTGCGAGTACTAGCGGTCGACGAGCAGTACTTC. Encoded protein: CASSQDVRVLAVDEQYF. This chain uses TRBV4-3 with TRBJ2-7; TRBD2 agrees at 8 bases. Germline-derived CDR1 and CDR2 are LGHNA and YSLEER. V lost 0 bases, J lost 5 bases, and 12 bases stayed unmatched. This CDR3 comprises 17 residues.